This TCR beta chain was documented in a study of T-cell memory formation after mild COVID-19. About the study: TCR clusters were mostly donor specific. Study-level points and caveats: What remained unconfirmed was the SARS-CoV-2 specificity of second-wave clones peaking on day 37.

Remarks on this clonotype: The target antigen is unknown.

TCRdb redid the calling of the 5' RACE reads with MiXCR, one entry per CDR3 protein. Found here are 120,000 to 150,000 distinct CDR3 sequences, 6% of them singletons; the top ten hold approximately 2%. V was pared by 0 bases and J by 8 bases, with 7 bases of the junction left unmatched. The CDR3 loop spans 16 amino acids. Germline assignment: CDR1 MNHEY and CDR2 SVGAGI. The sequenced sample consisted of PBMCs or a T cell subset sorted from them (not recorded which). The chain combines TRBV6-5 with TRBJ1-4; 9 bases map to TRBD1. The sequence was collected from an adult woman who had mild COVID-19 (a few samples of this study predate the infection). Cell type and time point are not known. The CDR3 DNA reads TGTGCCAGCAGTTACTCGACGGGACAGGGTAGAGAAAAACTGTTTTTT. This encodes CASSYSTGQGREKLFF.